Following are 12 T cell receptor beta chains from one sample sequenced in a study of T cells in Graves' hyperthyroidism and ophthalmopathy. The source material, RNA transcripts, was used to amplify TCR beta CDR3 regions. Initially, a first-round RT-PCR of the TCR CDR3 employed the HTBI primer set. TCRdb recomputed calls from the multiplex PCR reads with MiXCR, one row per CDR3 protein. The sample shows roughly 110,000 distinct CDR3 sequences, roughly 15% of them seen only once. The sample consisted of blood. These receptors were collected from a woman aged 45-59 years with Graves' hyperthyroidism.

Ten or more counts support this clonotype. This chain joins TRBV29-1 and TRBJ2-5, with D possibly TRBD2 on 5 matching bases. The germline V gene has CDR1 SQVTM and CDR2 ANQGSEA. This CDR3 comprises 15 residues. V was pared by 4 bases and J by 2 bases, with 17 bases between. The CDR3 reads CSVGEWRRAQETQYF. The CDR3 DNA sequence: TGCAGCGTTGGGGAATGGAGGCGGGCACAAGAGACCCAGTACTTC.

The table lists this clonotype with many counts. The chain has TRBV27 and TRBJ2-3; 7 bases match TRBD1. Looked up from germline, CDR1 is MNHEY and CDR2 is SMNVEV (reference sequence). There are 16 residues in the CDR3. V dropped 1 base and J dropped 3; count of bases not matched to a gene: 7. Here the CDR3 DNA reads TGTGCCAGCAGTTTATATTGGGGACAGTTTACAGATACGCAGTATTTT. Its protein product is CASSLYWGQFTDTQYF.

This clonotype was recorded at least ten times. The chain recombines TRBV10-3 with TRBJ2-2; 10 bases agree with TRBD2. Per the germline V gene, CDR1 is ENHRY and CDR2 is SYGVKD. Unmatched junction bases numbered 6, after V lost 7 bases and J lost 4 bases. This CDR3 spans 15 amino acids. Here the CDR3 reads CAITEGTSVTGELFF. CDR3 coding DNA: TGTGCCATCACCGAGGGGACTAGCGTCACCGGGGAGCTGTTTTTT.

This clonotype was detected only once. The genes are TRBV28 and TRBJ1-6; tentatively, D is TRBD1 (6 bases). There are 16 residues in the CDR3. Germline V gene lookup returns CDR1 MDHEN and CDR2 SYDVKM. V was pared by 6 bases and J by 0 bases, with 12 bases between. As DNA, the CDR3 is TGTGCCAGCAGCCAAACAGGGAGCTCCTATAATTCACCCCTCCACTTT. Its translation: CASSQTGSSYNSPLHF.

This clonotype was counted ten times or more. This CDR3 is CASSNQGLGNTIYF. For the CDR3, the DNA is TGTGCCAGCAGTAACCAGGGGCTTGGAAACACCATATATTTT. The chain uses TRBV28 and TRBJ1-3; TRBD1 might be the D (6 bases). Trimming removed 5 bases from V and 3 bases from J, with 11 bases in between. The CDR3 is 14 amino acids. Germline CDR1 and CDR2: MDHEN and SYDVKM.

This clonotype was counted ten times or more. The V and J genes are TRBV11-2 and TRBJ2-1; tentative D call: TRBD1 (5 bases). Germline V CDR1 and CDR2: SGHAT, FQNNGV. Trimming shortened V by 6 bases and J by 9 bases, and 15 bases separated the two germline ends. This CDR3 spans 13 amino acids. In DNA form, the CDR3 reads TGTGCCAGCAGGCTTTGGGGCCCCGTTGAGCAGTTCTTC. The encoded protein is CASRLWGPVEQFF.

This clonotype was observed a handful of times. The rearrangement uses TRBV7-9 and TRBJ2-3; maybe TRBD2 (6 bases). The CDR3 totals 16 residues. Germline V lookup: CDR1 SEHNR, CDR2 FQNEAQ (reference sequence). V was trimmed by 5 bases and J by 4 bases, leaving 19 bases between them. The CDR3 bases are TGTGCCAGCAGCCTAGGGAGCGGGTCCGTCGCAGATACGCAGTATTTT. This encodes CASSLGSGSVADTQYF. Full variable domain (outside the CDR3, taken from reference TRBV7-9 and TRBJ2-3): DTGVSQNPRHKITKRGQNVTFRCDPISEHNRLYWYRQTLGQGPEFLTYFQNEAQLEKSRLLSDRFSAERPKGSFSTLEIQRTEQGDSAMYLCASSLGSGSVADTQYFGPGTRLTVL.

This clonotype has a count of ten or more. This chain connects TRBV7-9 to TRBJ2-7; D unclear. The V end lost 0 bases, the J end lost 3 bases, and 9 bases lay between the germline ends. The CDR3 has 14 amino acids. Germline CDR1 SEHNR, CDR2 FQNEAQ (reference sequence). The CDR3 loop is CASSLAGRSYEQYF. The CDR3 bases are TGTGCCAGCAGCTTAGCCGGCAGGAGCTACGAGCAGTACTTC. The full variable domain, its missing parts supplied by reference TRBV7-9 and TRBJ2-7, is DTGVSQNPRHKITKRGQNVTFRCDPISEHNRLYWYRQTLGQGPEFLTYFQNEAQLEKSRLLSDRFSAERPKGSFSTLEIQRTEQGDSAMYLCASSLAGRSYEQYFGPGTRLTVT.

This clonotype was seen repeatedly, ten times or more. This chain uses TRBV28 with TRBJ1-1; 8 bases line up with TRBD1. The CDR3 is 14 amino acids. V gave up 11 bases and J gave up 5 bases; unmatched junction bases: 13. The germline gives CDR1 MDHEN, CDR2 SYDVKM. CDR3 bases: TGTGCCTGGGGCACCGGGACAGGCGGGACTGAAGCTTTCTTT. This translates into CAWGTGTGGTEAFF.

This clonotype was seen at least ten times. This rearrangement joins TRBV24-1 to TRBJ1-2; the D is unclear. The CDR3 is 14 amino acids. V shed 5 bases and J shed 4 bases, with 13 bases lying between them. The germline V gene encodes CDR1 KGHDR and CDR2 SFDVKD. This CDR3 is CATSGARLTYGYTF. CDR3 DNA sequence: TGTGCCACCAGTGGTGCCCGGCTTACCTATGGCTACACCTTC.

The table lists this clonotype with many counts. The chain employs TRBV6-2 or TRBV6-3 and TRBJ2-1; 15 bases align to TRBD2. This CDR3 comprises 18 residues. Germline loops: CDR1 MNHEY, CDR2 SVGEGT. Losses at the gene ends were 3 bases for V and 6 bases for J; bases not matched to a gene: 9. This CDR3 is CASSYWTSGRAMTNEQFF. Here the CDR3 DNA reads TGTGCCAGCAGTTATTGGACTAGCGGGAGGGCCATGACCAATGAGCAGTTCTTC.

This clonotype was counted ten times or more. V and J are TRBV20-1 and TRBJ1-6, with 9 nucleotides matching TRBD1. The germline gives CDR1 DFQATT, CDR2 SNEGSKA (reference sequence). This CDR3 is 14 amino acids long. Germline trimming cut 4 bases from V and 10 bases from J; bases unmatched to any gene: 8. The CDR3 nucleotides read TGCAGTGCTAAGGACAGGGGACACCGATCACCCCTCCACTTT. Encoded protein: CSAKDRGHRSPLHF.